The next 25 T cell receptor beta chains were all read from a single sample in a study of cytomegalovirus exposure and HLA in healthy donors. The PCR made use of 60 Vbeta and 13 Jbeta primers. TCRdb's copy holds only in-frame clones and misses some; the assay was immunoSEQ multiplex PCR. Of some 110,000 clones listed, approximately 16% are singletons. Sequencing was performed on PBMCs. These TCRs come from a female donor in good health and CMV-seronegative.

This chain uses TRBV18 with TRBJ1-2; maybe TRBD1 (5 bases). This CDR3 comprises 15 residues. V was cut by 4 bases and J by 0 bases, with 12 bases left in between. Germline assignment: CDR1 KGHSH and CDR2 LQKENI. The CDR3, as DNA: TGTGCCAGCTCACGACAGCCGCTTGCTAACTATGGCTACACCTTC. Its protein is CASSRQPLANYGYTF.

V and J are TRBV19 and TRBJ2-7, with 12 positions matching TRBD2. V lost 4 bases to trimming and J lost 3 bases; unmatched junction nucleotides: 7. Per germline, CDR1 LNHDA and CDR2 SQIVND (reference sequence). The CDR3 runs 16 residues. The CDR3 reads CASSKAATSGSYEQYF. The CDR3 DNA reads TGTGCCAGTAGTAAGGCCGCGACTAGCGGGAGCTACGAGCAGTACTTC.

This clone was seen a few times. The J gene is TRBJ1-5, the V gene TRBV5-6; D may be TRBD1 (5 bases). V was cut by 1 base and J by 1 base, with 9 bases left in between. The CDR3 totals 15 residues. In germline, CDR1 is SGHDT, CDR2 YYEEEE. CDR3 bases: TGTGCCAGCAGCTTGTGGCAGGGAAGCAATCAGCCCCAGCATTTT. Amino acids: CASSLWQGSNQPQHF.

This clone has just a few counts. This chain links TRBV4-3 with TRBJ2-3; 10 nucleotides agree with TRBD2. There are 15 residues in the CDR3. Germline CDR1 is LGHNA and CDR2 is YSLEER. The J segment lost 5 bases and the V segment lost 5 bases, leaving 7 bases of the junction unmatched. This CDR3 reads CASSSLAGAQDTQYF. DNA of the CDR3: TGCGCCAGCAGCTCTCTAGCGGGAGCCCAAGATACGCAGTATTTT.

This clone was seen a handful of times. The chain employs TRBV27 and TRBJ2-7, with 7 bases matching TRBD1. This CDR3 has 13 amino acids. V was clipped by 3 bases and J by 3 bases; unmatched bases: 2. Per germline, CDR1 MNHEY and CDR2 SMNVEV (reference sequence). The CDR3 coding sequence is TGTGCCAGCAGTTTTAACAGGGGCTACGAGCAGTACTTC. Translated: CASSFNRGYEQYF.

In this sample, this clone turned up a few times. The rearrangement links TRBV10-2 to TRBJ2-7, with 8 bases matching TRBD1. The CDR3 contains 13 residues. The germline V gene encodes CDR1 WSHSY and CDR2 SAAADI. V gave up 6 bases and J gave up 2 bases; unmatched junction bases: 3. The CDR3 DNA reads TGCGCCAGCAGGACAGGGGCCCCCTACGAGCAGTACTTC. This codes for CASRTGAPYEQYF.

The genes are TRBV7-9 and TRBJ2-2; a weak D match, TRBD1 (6 bases). Trimming pared 8 bases from V and 0 bases from J, leaving 10 bases between. The germline gives CDR1 SEHNR, CDR2 FQNEAQ (reference sequence). CDR3 length: 14 amino acids. CDR3 in DNA: TGTGCCAGCGTTCAGGGGACGAACACCGGGGAGCTGTTTTTT. It yields the protein CASVQGTNTGELFF. The full variable domain, in which reference TRBV7-9 and TRBJ2-2 provide the parts outside the CDR3, is DTGVSQNPRHKITKRGQNVTFRCDPISEHNRLYWYRQTLGQGPEFLTYFQNEAQLEKSRLLSDRFSAERPKGSFSTLEIQRTEQGDSAMYLCASVQGTNTGELFFGEGSRLTVL.

The chain joins TRBV4-3 to TRBJ2-2; 12 nucleotides line up with TRBD2. The CDR3 spans 18 residues. The V segment lost 0 bases and the J segment 2 bases; nucleotides outside the gene matches: 4. Germline CDR1 reads LGHNA; CDR2 reads YSLEER. This CDR3 is CASSQDLLAGGNTGELFF. The CDR3 region has the DNA TGCGCCAGCAGCCAAGATTTACTAGCGGGGGGAAACACCGGGGAGCTGTTTTTT.

The chain recombines TRBV19 with TRBJ1-3, with TRBD1 as a possible D gene (6 bases). This CDR3 contains 16 residues. The V and J ends lost 2 bases and 0 bases respectively, with 11 bases between them. Germline V gene lookup returns CDR1 LNHDA and CDR2 SQIVND (reference sequence). The CDR3 loop is CASSIMGHNSGNTIYF. The CDR3 nucleotides read TGTGCCAGTAGTATAATGGGACATAACTCTGGAAACACCATATATTTT.

The rearrangement links TRBV5-1 to TRBJ2-5; no clear D. Germline-derived CDR1 and CDR2 are SGHRS and YFSETQ. This CDR3 has 15 residues. V was shortened by 3 bases and J by 1 base, with 13 bases between the two germline ends. CDR3 residues: CASSSHSAAQETQYF. CDR3 sequence (DNA): TGCGCCAGCAGCTCCCATTCGGCGGCCCAAGAGACCCAGTACTTC.

The chain couples TRBV4-3 to TRBJ2-3, with 10 positions matching TRBD2. The CDR3 contains 16 residues. Germline V CDR1 and CDR2: LGHNA, YSLEER. V was clipped by 1 base and J by 2 bases; unmatched bases: 3. The CDR3 reads CASSQVLAGATDTQYF. CDR3 DNA sequence: TGCGCCAGCAGCCAAGTTCTAGCGGGGGCCACAGATACGCAGTATTTT.

V and J are TRBV7-2 and TRBJ1-1; 7 nucleotides match TRBD1. Germline trimming cut 4 bases from V and 4 bases from J; bases unmatched to any gene: 9. Germline V gives CDR1 SGHTA, CDR2 FQGNSA. The CDR3 runs 15 residues. The DNA for the CDR3 is TGTGCCAGCAGCTCGGACCACAGGGGATTCACTGAAGCTTTCTTT. This sequence encodes CASSSDHRGFTEAFF.

This clone has more than one count but fewer than ten. This sequence joins TRBV4-3 and TRBJ1-4; maybe TRBD1 (6 bases). Germline V gene data show CDR1 as LGHNA and CDR2 as YSLEER. The CDR3 is made up of 15 amino acids. Trimming left V 0 bases short and J 5 bases short, with 10 bases between. The CDR3, as DNA: TGCGCCAGCAGCCAAGATACAGGGTGGAATGAAAAACTGTTTTTT. Translating gives CASSQDTGWNEKLFF.

The chain employs TRBV15 and TRBJ2-3; TRBD1 might be the D (6 bases). The length of the CDR3 is 18 residues. V was trimmed by 1 base and J by 0 bases, leaving 17 bases between them. The V gene's germline CDR1 is LNHNV and CDR2 YYDKDF (reference sequence). CDR3 DNA sequence: TGTGCCACCAGCAGAGGAAATACAGGGTTCTCTAGCACAGATACGCAGTATTTT. Translation gives CATSRGNTGFSSTDTQYF.

The V and J genes are TRBV4-1 and TRBJ1-2; D is possibly TRBD1 (5 bases). The CDR3 covers 15 residues. The germline V gene encodes CDR1 MGHRA and CDR2 YSYEKL. The ends were cut back, 1 base at V and 4 bases at J, with 13 bases in the middle. The CDR3 reads CASSQVVGDFYGYTF. The CDR3, as DNA: TGCGCCAGCAGCCAAGTCGTGGGGGACTTCTATGGCTACACCTTC.

This chain uses TRBV14 with TRBJ2-7; D possibly corresponds to TRBD1 (5 bases). Trimming pared 1 base from V and 2 bases from J, leaving 15 bases between. This CDR3 is built from 16 residues. Germline V CDR1 and CDR2: SGHDN, FVKESK. The CDR3 sequence: CASSQGGIRVPYEQYF. The CDR3 coding sequence is TGTGCCAGCAGCCAAGGGGGCATCCGGGTACCCTACGAGCAGTACTTC.

This clone has a handful of counts. The CDR3 here is CASSLVGGDEQFF. The CDR3 DNA reads TGTGCCAGCAGCTTGGTTGGGGGGGATGAGCAGTTCTTC. The chain uses TRBV5-4 and TRBJ2-1, with 7 bases that match TRBD2. CDR3 length: 13 amino acids. The trim removed 0 bases at V and 8 bases at J, leaving 2 bases unmatched. The germline gives CDR1 SGHNT, CDR2 YYREEE (reference sequence).

This clone was detected only a few times. V is TRBV11-3 and J is TRBJ1-1, with TRBD1 matching 8 bases. The CDR3 loop spans 15 amino acids. Trimming at V came to 5 bases and at J to 3 bases, leaving 8 bases not matched to a gene. Germline V CDR1 and CDR2: SGHNT, YENEEA. The CDR3 DNA is TGTGCCAGCAGCCCGTCAGGGGGCAAAGACACTGAAGCTTTCTTT. Translation gives CASSPSGGKDTEAFF.

The chain carries TRBV28 and TRBJ1-1, with TRBD1 as a possible D gene (5 bases). Germline V gene sequence: CDR1 MDHEN, CDR2 SYDVKM. The CDR3 contains 15 residues. Trimming removed 2 bases at V and 1 base at J, with 11 bases between. The CDR3 here is CASSLVPGGNTEAFF. Here the CDR3 DNA reads TGTGCCAGCAGTTTAGTCCCCGGGGGGAACACTGAAGCTTTCTTT. The variable domain in full, with the rest retrieved from reference TRBV28 and TRBJ1-1, is DVKVTQSSRYLVKRTGEKVFLECVQDMDHENMFWYRQDPGLGLRLIYFSYDVKMKEKGDIPEGYSVSREKKERFSLILESASTNQTSMYLCASSLVPGGNTEAFFGQGTRLTVV.

This clone was seen more than once but under ten times. The chain links TRBV12-5 to TRBJ2-1; 10 bases map to TRBD2. Germline CDR1 is LGHNT and CDR2 is FRNRAP. The ends lost 3 bases at V and 5 bases at J; junction bases unmatched: 4. The CDR3 runs 15 residues. CDR3 sequence (DNA): TGTGCTAGTGGTTTAGGACTAGCGGAAGACAATGAGCAGTTCTTC. Translation gives CASGLGLAEDNEQFF.

The CDR3 nucleotides are TGTGCCAGCAGTCTCTTTGGCGGATCGGCTTCCGGGGAGCTGTTTTTT. It encodes CASSLFGGSASGELFF. V and J are TRBV2 and TRBJ2-2, with D uncertain. Germline assignment: CDR1 SNHLY and CDR2 FYNNEI. V was trimmed by 5 bases and J by 6 bases, leaving 19 bases between them. This CDR3 is 16 amino acids long.

The genes are TRBV5-1 and TRBJ2-3, with TRBD1 as a possible D gene (5 bases). The V gene lost 0 bases and the J gene lost 2 bases, with 10 bases spanning the gap. Germline assignment: CDR1 SGHRS and CDR2 YFSETQ. The CDR3 has 15 amino acids. The CDR3 region has the DNA TGCGCCAGCAGCTTGGACAGGCCGGCCACAGATACGCAGTATTTT. Translation: CASSLDRPATDTQYF.

The chain employs TRBV10-3 and TRBJ2-7, with 7 bases fitting TRBD1. CDR3 length: 17 residues. Germline values: CDR1 ENHRY, CDR2 SYGVKD. Trimming at V came to 2 bases and at J to 4 bases, leaving 14 bases not matched to a gene. CDR3 sequence reads: CAISEPMGQLAGYEQYF. The CDR3 DNA reads as TGTGCCATCAGTGAGCCGATGGGACAGCTAGCAGGGTACGAGCAGTACTTC.

The CDR3 loop reads CASSPRTVNQPQHF. CDR3 coding DNA: TGTGCCAGCAGCCCAAGGACAGTCAATCAGCCCCAGCATTTT. The chain has TRBV7-8 and TRBJ1-5; tentative D call: TRBD1 (6 bases). V was shortened by 5 bases and J by 3 bases, with 11 bases between the two germline ends. The CDR3 loop spans 14 amino acids. Germline V gene lookup returns CDR1 SGHVS and CDR2 FQNEAQ.

There are a few counts of this clone. V and J are TRBV2 and TRBJ2-3; TRBD2 agrees at 11 bases. Germline loops: CDR1 SNHLY, CDR2 FYNNEI. J gave up 2 bases and V 6 bases, and 7 bases lay outside the gene matches. The CDR3 contains 16 residues. CDR3 DNA sequence: TGTGCCAGCAGACCCAGGACTAGCGGGCTCACAGATACGCAGTATTTT. It translates to CASRPRTSGLTDTQYF.